This TCR beta chain was recorded in a study of shared clonotypes between healthy human individuals. Overall study results and limits: Deeper or shallower sequencing was expected to change how clonotypes are shared among donors.

Deep level was the assay's run setting. Clones were sequenced by immunoSEQ multiplex PCR, and TCRdb holds only the in-frame ones, with some missing. The repertoire has more than 2 million clones, 90% to 95% of them found once; the top ten carry 0.1% to 0.15%. The V and J ends lost 1 base and 6 bases respectively, with 17 bases between them. The CDR3 is 16 amino acids. The germline V gene has CDR1 SGHNT and CDR2 YYREEE (reference sequence). In regard to this clone: The antigen is not known.

The sequence came from a man aged 18 to 35 in good health. The sample comprised naive CD4+ T cells sorted from blood. Subset noted: CD45RA+ positively selected. The chain is built from TRBV5-4 and TRBJ2-1; tentatively, D is TRBD1 or TRBD2 (6 bases each). DNA for the CDR3: TGTGCCAGCAGCTTGTCCGGGGGCCTACTAGTCAATGAGCAGTTCTTC. It is translated as CASSLSGGLLVNEQFF.